A selection of T cell receptor beta chains follows, all from one sample in a study of cytomegalovirus exposure and HLA in healthy donors. Assay: immunoSEQ multiplex PCR; the TCRdb copy retains only in-frame clones and omits some. The table includes around 170,000 clones, approximately 90% detected once. The specimen sequenced was PBMCs. Every receptor here comes from a man aged 18 to 30 in good health and CMV-seronegative. Both conserved end residues are part of each CDR3. Each record gives: J gene, D gene, V gene, clone size, CDR3 length, CDR3 protein, CDR3 DNA. D genes are given only for firm matches. Rows give clone size only sometimes, using once, few, many, or a class for an expanded clone.

j_gene: TRBJ2-3
d_gene: -
v_gene: TRBV5-4
abundance: -
len: 14
CDR3aa: CASSLSRGTDTQYF
CDR3nt: TGTGCCAGCAGCTTGTCTAGAGGGACAGATACGCAGTATTTT

j_gene: TRBJ1-1
d_gene: -
v_gene: TRBV27
abundance: -
len: 16
CDR3aa: CASSLSLGAVGTEAFF
CDR3nt: TGTGCCAGCAGTTTAAGTTTGGGGGCCGTCGGGACTGAAGCTTTCTTT

j_gene: TRBJ2-3
d_gene: -
v_gene: TRBV5-6
abundance: -
len: 11
CDR3aa: CASSSAGAQYF
CDR3nt: TGTGCCAGCAGCTCCGCAGGGGCGCAGTATTTT

j_gene: TRBJ2-7
d_gene: TRBD2
v_gene: TRBV4-1
abundance: -
len: 18
CDR3aa: CASSPRGLAGERTYEQYF
CDR3nt: TGCGCCAGCAGCCCCCGCGGGCTAGCGGGGGAACGTACCTACGAGCAGTACTTC

j_gene: TRBJ2-3
d_gene: TRBD2
v_gene: TRBV4-2
abundance: -
len: 15
CDR3aa: CASRPLAGSTDTQYF
CDR3nt: TGTGCCAGCAGACCACTAGCGGGAAGCACAGATACGCAGTATTTT

j_gene: TRBJ1-4
d_gene: TRBD1
v_gene: TRBV5-1
abundance: -
len: 13
CDR3aa: CASSETGNEKLFF
CDR3nt: TGCGCCAGCAGCGAGACAGGGAACGAAAAACTGTTTTTT

j_gene: TRBJ1-5
d_gene: -
v_gene: TRBV6-6
abundance: -
len: 13
CDR3aa: CASTQGYDQPQHF
CDR3nt: TGTGCCAGCACCCAGGGTTACGATCAGCCCCAGCATTTT

j_gene: TRBJ2-7
d_gene: -
v_gene: TRBV6-5
abundance: -
len: 14
CDR3aa: CASSYGASSYEQYF
CDR3nt: TGTGCCAGCAGTTACGGGGCTAGCTCCTACGAGCAGTACTTC

j_gene: TRBJ2-3
d_gene: TRBD2
v_gene: TRBV27
abundance: -
len: 17
CDR3aa: CASSLSVGGPGTDTQYF
CDR3nt: TGTGCCAGCAGTTTATCCGTGGGAGGGCCGGGCACAGATACGCAGTATTTT

j_gene: TRBJ1-1
d_gene: -
v_gene: TRBV10-3
abundance: -
len: 13
CDR3aa: CASDGGPNTEAFF
CDR3nt: TGTGCCAGCGATGGAGGGCCCAACACTGAAGCTTTCTTT

j_gene: TRBJ2-1
d_gene: -
v_gene: TRBV28
abundance: -
len: 10
CDR3aa: CASLRGEQFF
CDR3nt: TGTGCCAGCTTACGGGGAGAGCAGTTCTTC

j_gene: TRBJ1-5
d_gene: -
v_gene: TRBV2
abundance: -
len: 16
CDR3aa: CASSRSDSLHNQPQHF
CDR3nt: TGTGCCAGCAGTAGATCGGACAGTCTCCACAATCAGCCCCAGCATTTT

j_gene: TRBJ1-1
d_gene: -
v_gene: TRBV5-6
abundance: -
len: 13
CDR3aa: CASSLNFNTEAFF
CDR3nt: TGTGCCAGCAGCTTGAACTTTAACACTGAAGCTTTCTTT

j_gene: TRBJ1-2
d_gene: TRBD1
v_gene: TRBV5-1
abundance: few
len: 14
CDR3aa: CASTDSDRGYGYTF
CDR3nt: TGCGCCAGCACGGACTCGGACAGGGGATATGGCTACACCTTC

j_gene: TRBJ2-3
d_gene: TRBD2
v_gene: TRBV5-1
abundance: -
len: 16
CDR3aa: CASRNGLAGDTDTQYF
CDR3nt: TGCGCCAGCAGAAACGGCCTAGCGGGGGACACAGATACGCAGTATTTT

j_gene: TRBJ2-5
d_gene: TRBD2
v_gene: TRBV19
abundance: once
len: 16
CDR3aa: CASSTRTSGGLETQYF
CDR3nt: TGTGCCAGTAGTACCCGGACTAGCGGGGGGTTAGAGACCCAGTACTTC

j_gene: TRBJ2-5
d_gene: -
v_gene: TRBV5-8
abundance: -
len: 14
CDR3aa: CASSRTGKQETQYF
CDR3nt: TGTGCCAGCAGCAGAACCGGGAAACAAGAGACCCAGTACTTC

j_gene: TRBJ1-1
d_gene: -
v_gene: TRBV2
abundance: -
len: 14
CDR3aa: CATKGGGGNTEAFF
CDR3nt: TGTGCCACCAAGGGGGGCGGGGGGAACACTGAAGCTTTCTTT

j_gene: TRBJ2-1
d_gene: TRBD2
v_gene: TRBV28
abundance: -
len: 17
CDR3aa: CASSHLRASGGASEQFF
CDR3nt: TGTGCCAGCAGCCACCTGAGGGCTAGCGGGGGGGCCAGTGAGCAGTTCTTC

j_gene: TRBJ2-1
d_gene: -
v_gene: TRBV27
abundance: -
len: 12
CDR3aa: CASSFPDNEQFF
CDR3nt: TGTGCCAGCAGTTTCCCAGACAATGAGCAGTTCTTC

j_gene: TRBJ2-7
d_gene: TRBD2
v_gene: TRBV6-6
abundance: few
len: 15
CDR3aa: CASSYASGSSYEQYF
CDR3nt: TGTGCCAGCAGTTACGCTAGCGGGAGCTCCTACGAGCAGTACTTC

j_gene: TRBJ1-2
d_gene: -
v_gene: TRBV7-2
abundance: -
len: 14
CDR3aa: CASSLEAAPQGYTF
CDR3nt: TGTGCCAGCAGCTTAGAAGCGGCGCCGCAGGGCTACACCTTC

j_gene: TRBJ2-5
d_gene: TRBD2
v_gene: TRBV9
abundance: -
len: 16
CDR3aa: CASSVDGSGGQETQYF
CDR3nt: TGTGCCAGCAGCGTAGATGGTAGCGGGGGCCAAGAGACCCAGTACTTC

j_gene: TRBJ2-5
d_gene: TRBD2
v_gene: TRBV5-6
abundance: -
len: 15
CDR3aa: CASSLTSGSGETQYF
CDR3nt: TGTGCCAGCAGCTTAACTAGCGGGAGTGGAGAGACCCAGTACTTC